The clone carrying this T cell receptor beta chain was recorded at least ten times. Its antigen is unknown. This entry belongs to a study of T-cell reconstitution after alpha-beta-depleted transplantation in children. Overall study results and limits: The high TCRbeta diversity at day 60 in some patients came from surviving recipient T cells and thymic progenitors. Several hundred expanded graft clones reportedly gave rise to the alpha-beta T cells present about two months after transplant. One year after transplant, T-cell counts and diversity came mostly from newly produced T cells.

Preparation of the TCRbeta library was carried out with unique molecular identifiers. TCRdb reprocessed the PCR reads via MiXCR and lists one record per CDR3 protein. In the table there are fewer than 700,000 distinct CDR3 sequences, about an eighth of which are singletons. The germline gives CDR1 SQVTM, CDR2 ANQGSEA. The CDR3 contains 14 residues. V was clipped by 6 bases and J by 0 bases, with 14 bases between them. The receptor comes from a male patient between 5 and 17 years old who had a stem cell transplant for acute myeloid leukemia, so the T cells may come from the graft donor. This chain connects TRBV29-1 to TRBJ1-1; D is uncertain. The sample in question was PBMCs, mostly from graft donor cells, obtained 360 days after TCRalphabeta/CD19-depleted stem cell transplant. The CDR3: CSVNEGGLNTEAFF. In nucleotides, the CDR3 is TGCAGCGTGAACGAAGGAGGTCTGAACACTGAAGCTTTCTTT.